Following are 16 T cell receptor beta chains from one sample sequenced in a study of shared clonotypes between healthy human individuals. Here immunoSEQ multiplex PCR was the method, and the copy in TCRdb shows in-frame clones only, minus some. The table has roughly 1,500,000 clones, approximately 98.5% seen once. Sequences were obtained from naive CD4+ T cells sorted from blood. Subset given: CD45RA+ positively selected. The receptors shown here come from a man aged 30 to 39 in good health.

The chain is built from TRBV25-1 and TRBJ1-1; D is ambiguous. CDR3 size: 11 residues. Germline loops: CDR1 MGHDK, CDR2 SYGVNS. The V gene lost 1 base and the J gene lost 11 bases, with 8 bases spanning the gap. CDR3 protein: CASSELGSAFF. The CDR3 DNA reads as TGTGCCAGCAGTGAATTGGGGTCGGCTTTCTTT.

The chain couples TRBV21-1 to TRBJ2-5. TRBV21-1 is a pseudogene locus. This CDR3 region has 9 residues. The CDR3 DNA sequence: TGTGCCAGCAGCGAGACCCAGTACTTC. This gives the protein CASSETQYF.

V usage is TRBV5-5 and J usage is TRBJ2-7; TRBD2 matches 11 bases. CDR3 length: 15 residues. From germline, CDR1 is SGHKS and CDR2 YYEKEE (reference sequence). Trimming at V came to 0 bases and at J to 6 bases, leaving 5 bases not matched to a gene. The CDR3 reads CASSLEFLAGGEQYF. In DNA, the CDR3 is TGTGCCAGCAGCTTGGAATTTCTAGCGGGAGGCGAGCAGTACTTC.

In its sample, this clone was seen once. This chain joins TRBV27 and TRBJ2-1, with D tentatively TRBD2 (7 bases). Trimming shortened V by 8 bases and J by 7 bases, and 24 bases separated the two germline ends. Per the germline V gene, CDR1 is MNHEY and CDR2 is SMNVEV (reference sequence). The CDR3 is 16 residues long. The chain's CDR3 is CASLKLNRVGGNEQFF. The CDR3, as DNA: TGTGCCAGCCTCAAGCTAAACAGGGTGGGGGGGAATGAGCAGTTCTTC.

This clone was found once. J is TRBJ2-7 and V is TRBV6-5; maybe TRBD1 (6 bases). Germline loops: CDR1 MNHEY, CDR2 SVGAGI. The ends were cut back, 0 bases at V and 2 bases at J, with 11 bases in the middle. The CDR3 covers 15 residues. In nucleotides, the CDR3 is TGTGCCAGCAGTTACTCGATAGGGGGAACCTACGAGCAGTACTTC. Translated, it gives CASSYSIGGTYEQYF.

V usage is TRBV5-1 and J usage is TRBJ2-5; D not resolved. From germline, CDR1 is SGHRS and CDR2 YFSETQ. The germline V and J ends were trimmed by 1 base and 0 bases, with 7 bases remaining between them. This CDR3 region has 14 residues. This CDR3 reads CASSLSPYQETQYF. The CDR3 coding sequence is TGCGCCAGCAGCTTGAGTCCGTACCAAGAGACCCAGTACTTC.

This chain connects TRBV7-2 to TRBJ1-2; D unclear. The ends were cut back, 5 bases at V and 4 bases at J, with 20 bases in the middle. There are 16 residues in the CDR3. CDR1 is SGHTA, CDR2 FQGNSA, per germline. In DNA, the CDR3 is TGTGCCAGCAGCCCAACACTGGCTCAGAGTGGCTATGGCTACACCTTC. Encoded protein: CASSPTLAQSGYGYTF.

This chain connects TRBV28 to TRBJ2-5; D may be TRBD2 (6 bases). The CDR3 runs to 13 residues. Per germline, CDR1 MDHEN and CDR2 SYDVKM. The germline V and J ends were trimmed by 6 bases and 3 bases, with 11 bases remaining between them. CDR3 nucleotide sequence: TGTGCCAGCAGACCGGGACTCGAAGAGACCCAGTACTTC. Its protein product is CASRPGLEETQYF.

The chain carries TRBV2 and TRBJ1-1; 8 positions match TRBD1. The CDR3 loop spans 13 amino acids. Germline V CDR1 and CDR2: SNHLY, FYNNEI. Trimming removed 5 bases from V and 6 bases from J; junction bases left unmatched: 5. The CDR3 protein is CASSSGQAPEAFF. The CDR3 DNA is TGTGCCAGCAGTTCGGGACAGGCCCCTGAAGCTTTCTTT. Full variable domain (missing parts from reference TRBV2 and TRBJ1-1): EPEVTQTPSHQVTQMGQEVILRCVPISNHLYFYWYRQILGQKVEFLVSFYNNEISEKSEIFDDQFSVERPDGSNFTLKIRSTKLEDSAMYFCASSSGQAPEAFFGQGTRLTVV.

The chain has TRBV6-5 and TRBJ1-1, with a weak D call TRBD1 (5 bases). CDR3 length: 12 amino acids. The germline gives CDR1 MNHEY, CDR2 SVGAGI. Trimming shortened V by 6 bases and J by 8 bases, and 13 bases separated the two germline ends. The CDR3, as DNA: TGTGCCAGCAGCCCGACCTCAGGGGAAGCTTTCTTT. Translation gives CASSPTSGEAFF.

The chain couples TRBV28 to TRBJ2-3, with 16 positions matching TRBD2. The CDR3 runs to 19 residues. Per germline, CDR1 MDHEN and CDR2 SYDVKM. Trimming cost V 4 bases and J 4 bases; bases outside gene matches: 11. The CDR3 DNA reads TGTGCCAGCAGTTCGCTCGGGACTAGCGGGAGGGCCACGGCAGATACGCAGTATTTT. Translation gives CASSSLGTSGRATADTQYF.

The J gene is TRBJ2-7, the V gene TRBV18; TRBD1 matches 9 bases. The CDR3 extends over 16 amino acids. CDR1 and CDR2 from the germline V gene are KGHSH and LQKENI. Germline trimming cut 2 bases from V and 1 base from J; bases unmatched to any gene: 6. This CDR3 is CASSPGTGRQSYEQYF. In DNA, the CDR3 is TGTGCCAGCTCACCAGGGACAGGGAGGCAGTCCTACGAGCAGTACTTC.

The gene calls are TRBV28 and TRBJ1-1; 8 positions match TRBD1. Trimming removed 0 bases from V and 1 base from J; junction bases left unmatched: 1. Germline V lookup: CDR1 MDHEN, CDR2 SYDVKM. This CDR3 region has 15 residues. CDR3 nucleotide sequence: TGTGCCAGCAGTTTATGGGGACAGGAGAACACTGAAGCTTTCTTT. This gives the protein CASSLWGQENTEAFF. The full variable domain, rest sourced from reference TRBV28 and TRBJ1-1, is DVKVTQSSRYLVKRTGEKVFLECVQDMDHENMFWYRQDPGLGLRLIYFSYDVKMKEKGDIPEGYSVSREKKERFSLILESASTNQTSMYLCASSLWGQENTEAFFGQGTRLTVV.

This chain links TRBV5-6 with TRBJ2-7; D gene uncertain. Deletions cut 4 bases from V and 2 bases from J, with 10 bases between. The CDR3 is made up of 13 amino acids. Germline CDR1 is SGHDT and CDR2 is YYEEEE. CDR3 sequence reads: CASSGLPAYEQYF. DNA of the CDR3: TGTGCCAGCAGCGGGCTTCCAGCCTACGAGCAGTACTTC.

The J gene is TRBJ2-7, the V gene TRBV18; 8 bases are a match to TRBD1. After removal of 2 bases from V and 2 bases from J, the junction contained 5 bases not matched to a gene. Germline lookup yields CDR1 KGHSH and CDR2 LQKENI. The CDR3 sequence is 15 residues long. Here the CDR3 reads CASSPKEQGAYEQYF. CDR3 in DNA: TGTGCCAGCTCACCAAAAGAACAGGGGGCCTACGAGCAGTACTTC.

The chain recombines TRBV7-2 with TRBJ2-7; D ambiguous. The CDR3 length is 12 residues. Trimming took 1 base from V and 7 from J, leaving 8 bases between them. Germline V gene sequence: CDR1 SGHTA, CDR2 FQGNSA. This CDR3 is CASSLDFGEQYF. In DNA form, the CDR3 reads TGTGCCAGCAGCTTAGATTTCGGTGAGCAGTACTTC.